This T cell receptor beta chain emerged from a study of regulatory T cells in long-lasting Graves disease (dated by TCRdb to the early 2020s). The study in broad terms: Antithyroid drugs had been taken for less than 3 months by newly diagnosed Graves' disease patients. This study used TCR sequencing and RNA sequencing of peripheral blood to compare persistent Graves' disease patients against newly diagnosed Graves' disease patients. The study was registered as a clinical trial and conducted in China. A total of about 35 samples underwent TCR sequencing, from about 13 patients with persistent Graves' disease and roughly 20 patients with newly diagnosed Graves' disease.

Libraries were constructed by multiplex PCR. Sequencing used an Illumina HiSeq 4000. CDR3 regions were amplified by Arm-PCR with iRepertoire HTBI primers to construct TCR beta libraries. Gel purification was performed on PCR products prior to sequencing. Per the source publication's procedure: A total of around 59 TRBV and 14 TRBJ segments were identified across samples and were used for gene usage analysis of CDR3 amino acid clonotypes. Filtered high-quality paired reads were merged into contigs using COPE and FqMerger. BLAST was used to align contigs to IMGT TRBV, TRBD and TRBJ reference genes, with CDR3 defined following IMGT. Any clonotype with a frequency above 0.1% was classified as a highly expanded clone. Repertoire diversity was measured by Shannon entropy, and V-J evenness by the Gini coefficient. Clonotypes shared by more than one individual were considered public. TCRdb reanalyzed the raw reads on its own, using fastp at Q25 for trimming and MiXCR for clone calling, and kept in-frame beta chains. A single entry per CDR3 protein holds the most common genes and DNA from its merged rows. TCRdb assigned the V and J calls; the authors' analysis was not used. Counted in this sample were 400,000 to 550,000 distinct CDR3 sequences; 14% to 15% of them appeared once. The ten largest account for roughly 17% of the sample.

Paper-wide results and their limitations: Persistent Graves' disease patients showed lower TCR Shannon entropy and fewer highly expanded clones than newly diagnosed patients, suggesting clonal expansion. The small sample size was acknowledged by the authors as a limitation that may reduce accuracy. Sequencing and analysis were limited to the TCR beta chain. Because the primary lesion, thyroid tissue, could not be accessed, the study looked at peripheral blood alone. Patients with persistent disease shared more public clonotypes (approximately 2,500) than newly diagnosed patients did (around 930). Persistent disease showed preferential use of TRBV28, TRBJ1-2 and TRBJ2-5, whereas newly diagnosed disease favored TRBV20-1 and TRBJ2-1.

In the germline V gene (reference sequence), CDR1 corresponds to PRHDT and CDR2 to FYEKMQ. The V end loses 5 bases and the J end loses 4 bases, and a stretch of 15 bases separates them. There are 14 amino acids in the CDR3, from cysteine to phenylalanine inclusive. The sequence is cut down to CDR3 DNA, 42 bases in frame from base 1. The sample's time point label, in plain terms: newly diagnosed GD, antithyroid drugs for less than 3 months. For both TCR sequencing and RNA sequencing, RNA was extracted from PBMCs using TRIzol. Graves' disease was diagnosed according to American Thyroid Association guidelines. Patients were recruited from an endocrinology department in Xi'an, China. From each patient, 7.5 to 9.5 milliliters of peripheral blood was collected into an EDTA anticoagulant tube. Ficoll Paque Plus density gradient separation was used to isolate PBMCs, and no further T cell sorting was performed. An Agilent 2100 Bioanalyzer and agarose gel were used to check RNA quality, and a NanoDrop 2000 was used to measure RNA concentration.

In its sample, this clonotype was seen a few times. Its antigen has not been determined. Base qualities are not recorded, but no much larger clone differs from it by a single base. The data were also submitted as part of a second study, on T cells in Graves' hyperthyroidism and ophthalmopathy. The second study's paper adds: Stable Graves' hyperthyroidism was defined as the absence of progression to ophthalmopathy over 18 months of follow-up. Hyperthyroidism patients were newly diagnosed, had a disease duration of under 2 months, and were aged 18 to 65 years. Patients with uncontrolled infections, other autoimmune diseases, pregnancy or lactation were excluded. Diagnoses relied on clinical symptoms, serum thyroxine and TRAb, thyroid ultrasound and orbital computed tomography. For the first round of RT-PCR on the TCR CDR3, the HTBI primer set was used together with the Qiagen OneStep RT-PCR kit. Most expanded thyroid clonotypes (frequency above 0.001) were also detected in blood, a finding suggesting that blood repertoires may reflect thyroid immune responses. In cross-validation, a model built on a 13 V-J signature told ophthalmopathy apart from stable hyperthyroidism with under 90% sensitivity and roughly 83% specificity, and in testing the same model reached 80%/75%. In validation, progression to ophthalmopathy was predicted by the model with roughly 71% sensitivity and under 85% specificity, a median of approximately 6.5 months before onset. A discovery cohort of approximately 97 patients, 43 with Graves' ophthalmopathy and more than 55 with stable Graves' hyperthyroidism, was used to find distinguishing TCR V-J signatures. Prospective prediction of ophthalmopathy was tested in an independent validation cohort of approximately 19 hyperthyroidism patients and some 17 patients who later progressed to ophthalmopathy. The 85 to 100 discovery patients were randomly split 7:3 into training and test sets. In about 6 Graves' hyperthyroidism patients, the study also compared T-cell repertoires from thyroid tissue with T-cell repertoires from blood. After blood sampling, hyperthyroidism patients were treated with methimazole at a starting dose of 30 mg daily, and ophthalmopathy patients were treated with high-dose intravenous methylprednisolone. The libraries were constructed in a second round of multiplex PCR and then size-selected and purified. Paired-end sequencing of the libraries was performed with 100 bp reads on an Illumina HiSeq2000. SOAPnuke was used to process the raw data, throwing out any read that contained adapters or uncalled bases, had a mean Phred below 15, or lacked an exact constant-primer or identifier match. COPE v1.2.5 was used to merge the high-quality paired reads, and each unique nucleotide sequence was defined as a clonotype. Clonotypes were aligned to IMGT TRBV, TRBD and TRBJ reference segments using MiTCR v1.1. The analysis was restricted to V-J combinations with a frequency above 0.0001, which together covered just over 99% of the repertoires. The TCS score was defined as the ratio of F50 (clonal expansion) to E x V (chaos), calculated using BLOSUM62-based TCRdist between CDR3 peptides within each V-J. Welch's t-statistics and random forest reduced around 520 V-J features to about 12, which were used in a naive Bayes classifier (R e1071). No statistical method was used to set the sample size in advance, and investigators knew the group allocation. TCR Vbeta CDR3 sequencing of 120 to 150 peripheral blood samples (approximately 44 ophthalmopathy, 75 to 85 hyperthyroidism and approximately 17 progressor patients) is reported in the paper.

This chain joins TRBV13 to TRBJ2-7; TRBD2 is a weak D gene call, 6 bases matching. Sequencing was performed on peripheral blood mononuclear cells (PBMCs), taken at new diagnosis, from a patient treated with antithyroid drugs. The receptor comes from a woman aged 25 to 39 with Graves disease. Donor details come from another sample of the same person, matched by shared clones. The nucleotides are TGTGCCAGCAGCGGCGGGATGGCCCGTTACGAGCAGTACTTC. Its coded protein is CASSGGMARYEQYF.